This is a list of T cell receptor beta chains from one sample in a study of post-analysis software for immune sequencing data. TCRdb reanalysed the PCR reads using MiXCR and keeps one entry per CDR3 protein. The sample has 250,000 to 300,000 distinct CDR3 sequences; 36% are singletons. Sequenced sample: blood. All receptors derive from a girl between 5 and 17 years old with multiple sclerosis. Both conserved end residues are part of each CDR3. A D gene is named only where the DNA matches it firmly. Clone size is not always given. Where it is, it says once, few, many or a class for expanded clones.

d_gene	abundance	j_gene	v_gene	CDR3nt	CDR3aa
NA	many	TRBJ2-3	TRBV12-3/TRBV12-4	TGTGCCAGCAGCTTTTGGAAATTCCTCACAGATACGCAGTATTTT	CASSFWKFLTDTQYF
NA	NA	TRBJ2-2	TRBV9	TGTGCCAGCAGCGTACCCGTGGGGGGCGGGGAGCTGTTTTTT	CASSVPVGGGELFF
NA	many	TRBJ1-2	TRBV6-6	TGTGCCAGCAGTTACAATAGGGAACCCAACTATGGCTACACCTTC	CASSYNREPNYGYTF
NA	many	TRBJ2-3	TRBV7-2	TGTGCCAGCAGCCGGGACCACACCACAGATACGCAGTATTTT	CASSRDHTTDTQYF
NA	once	TRBJ2-7	TRBV3-1	TGTGCCAGCAGCCATGTCGGAGAGACCTACGAGCAGTACTTC	CASSHVGETYEQYF
NA	NA	TRBJ1-2	TRBV27	TGTGCCAGCACCCTGTCTGGGGGAGGCGACTATGGCTACACCTTC	CASTLSGGGDYGYTF
TRBD2	many	TRBJ2-5	TRBV11-2	TGTGCCAGCAGCTTAGGAGCGGGGGGGCGAGAGACCCAGTACTTC	CASSLGAGGRETQYF
NA	many	TRBJ2-5	TRBV5-6	TGTGCCAGCAGCAAGGACAGCTGGGGGGAGACCCAGTACTTC	CASSKDSWGETQYF
NA	NA	TRBJ2-7	TRBV5-1	TGCGCCAGCAGCTCTTTGGACAGCTACTACGAGCAGTACTTC	CASSSLDSYYEQYF
TRBD1	NA	TRBJ1-2	TRBV7-2	TGTGCCAGCAGCGGGCACAGGGGTCCAATATATGGCTACACCTTC	CASSGHRGPIYGYTF
NA	many	TRBJ1-6	TRBV4-1	TGCGCCAGCAGCCAAGATCCGGCCCAGGGGAGAAGATCACCCCTCCACTTT	CASSQDPAQGRRSPLHF
TRBD1	many	TRBJ2-1	TRBV5-1	TGCGCCAGCAGCGGGGGACAGAACAATGAGCAGTTCTTC	CASSGGQNNEQFF
TRBD2	many	TRBJ2-3	TRBV12-3/TRBV12-4	TGTGCCAGTAAGACGGGCGGGGGGGCCACAGATACGCAGTATTTT	CASKTGGGATDTQYF
NA	NA	TRBJ1-5	TRBV18	TGTGCCAGCTCACCACCCGGGACTTCGGCCCCCAATCAGCCCCAGCATTTT	CASSPPGTSAPNQPQHF
TRBD1	many	TRBJ1-5	TRBV5-1	TGCGCCAGCAGCTTGACAGGGGAGGGTAGGCAGCCCCAGCATTTT	CASSLTGEGRQPQHF
TRBD1	many	TRBJ2-1	TRBV5-1	TGCGCCAGCAGTCTGGCAGGGGGTCTGGGCGAGCAGTTCTTC	CASSLAGGLGEQFF
NA	many	TRBJ1-1	TRBV5-1	TGCGCCAGCAGCTTGGTAGCCCCAGGGGACACTGAAGCTTTCTTT	CASSLVAPGDTEAFF
TRBD2	NA	TRBJ2-4	TRBV29-1	TGCAGCGTCGCACCGACTAGCGGGAGAAGTCGGCAGTACTTC	CSVAPTSGRSRQYF
NA	many	TRBJ1-1	TRBV4-2	TGTGCCAGCAGCCGACACGGCGGCGGAAACACTGAAGCTTTCTTT	CASSRHGGGNTEAFF
TRBD1	few	TRBJ1-5	TRBV6-2/TRBV6-3	TGTGCCAGCGGAGAGGGACAGGCGTTATGGGAGCCCCAGCATTTT	CASGEGQALWEPQHF
TRBD1	many	TRBJ2-3	TRBV20-1	TGCAGTGGGCGACAGGGCATTTGGGCAGATACGCAGTATTTT	CSGRQGIWADTQYF
TRBD1	NA	TRBJ2-7	TRBV5-1	TGCGCCAGCAGCCTCATAACGCTGGGACAGGGGTTCTACAATGAGCAGTACTTC	CASSLITLGQGFYNEQYF
NA	NA	TRBJ1-6	TRBV18	TGTGCCAGCTCACCTGGCGGAGTTAATTCACCCCTCCACTTT	CASSPGGVNSPLHF
NA	NA	TRBJ2-1	TRBV11-2	TGTGCCAGCAGCGCCGCCTACGAGCAGTTCTTC	CASSAAYEQFF
NA	few	TRBJ2-7	TRBV7-8	TGTGGCAGCAGCTTAGGGATTAGCCGTATAAGCTCCTACGAGCAGTACTTC	CGSSLGISRISSYEQYF
TRBD2	few	TRBJ2-4	TRBV11-2	TGTGCCAGCAGCTCGGTTCCTAGCGGGGGTAAAAACATTCAGTACTTC	CASSSVPSGGKNIQYF